These T cell receptor beta chains were read from a single sample in a study of blood T cell repertoires in COVID-19. Measured with immunoSEQ multiplex PCR; TCRdb has only the in-frame clones, and not every one. Of 75,000 to 95,000 clones listed, approximately 79% are singletons. Sequenced: peripheral blood. Receptors were obtained from a man between 65 and 85 years old with COVID-19, enrolled during active disease. Each CDR3 is given with its conserved first and last residue. A D gene is named only where the DNA matches it firmly. Some rows have no size entry. The others give once, few or many, or a class for an expanded clone.

J gene | clone size | D gene | V gene | CDR3 DNA | CDR3 protein
TRBJ1-5 | NA | NA | TRBV10-3 | TGTGCCATCAGTGAGCGGGGGTGGGGTAGCGAGCCCCAGCATTTT | CAISERGWGSEPQHF
TRBJ2-1 | NA | NA | TRBV5-3 | TGTGCCAGAAGCTCTTATCAGGGGCAGGCGGGTGAGCAGTTCTTC | CARSSYQGQAGEQFF
TRBJ2-1 | NA | NA | TRBV10-3 | TGTGCCATCAGTGAGACGGGACAGGGACTAGCGCCCTTTAATGAGCAGTTCTTC | CAISETGQGLAPFNEQFF
TRBJ2-7 | NA | NA | TRBV28 | TGTGCCAGCAGTATATTAAACGAGCAGTACTTC | CASSILNEQYF
TRBJ1-5 | NA | TRBD1 | TRBV25-1 | TGTGCCAGCGGGGGACAGAGCAATCAGCCCCAGCATTTT | CASGGQSNQPQHF
TRBJ2-1 | NA | TRBD2 | TRBV7-2 | TGTGCCAGCAGCGGCCTAGCGGGAGGGCGAAATGAGCAGTTCTTC | CASSGLAGGRNEQFF
TRBJ1-2 | many | TRBD1 | TRBV6-2/TRBV6-3 | TGTGCCAGCAGTTACCACGGGACAGCAGTTAACTATGGCTACACCTTC | CASSYHGTAVNYGYTF
TRBJ2-7 | NA | TRBD2 | TRBV24-1 | TGTGCCACCAGTGGTGCCGGCGGGAGGGGGTCCGGCGAGCAGTACTTC | CATSGAGGRGSGEQYF
TRBJ1-2 | NA | NA | TRBV5-5 | TGTGCCAGCAGCACCGGGGGGTATGGCTACACCTTC | CASSTGGYGYTF
TRBJ1-1 | NA | NA | TRBV15 | TGTGCCACCAGCAGAGCAGGGCCAAACACTGAAGCTTTCTTT | CATSRAGPNTEAFF
TRBJ1-4 | NA | NA | TRBV29-1 | TGCAGCGGATGGAGGGGTGAAAAACTGTTTTTT | CSGWRGEKLFF
TRBJ2-1 | NA | TRBD1 | TRBV24-1 | TGTGCCACCAGTGATCGAACTAAGGGGGACAGGGGCCGGAATGAGCAGTTCTTC | CATSDRTKGDRGRNEQFF
TRBJ2-7 | NA | NA | TRBV6-5 | TGTGCCAGCAGTTACTCGAGGGCAGGGGGAGGCTACGAGCAGTACTTC | CASSYSRAGGGYEQYF
TRBJ1-2 | NA | TRBD1 | TRBV19 | TGTGCCAGTAGTATAAGGAAGCCTTTAAACAGGGGAGTGAATGGCTACACCTTC | CASSIRKPLNRGVNGYTF
TRBJ2-1 | NA | TRBD2 | TRBV28 | TGTGCCAGCAGTCGAGTCCCGGGACTAGCGGGGGTCTACAATGAGCAGTTCTTC | CASSRVPGLAGVYNEQFF
TRBJ2-4 | NA | TRBD1 | TRBV4-1 | TGCGCCAGCAGCCAAGAAAGGGGGCAAGTAGCCAAAAACATTCAGTACTTC | CASSQERGQVAKNIQYF
TRBJ2-1 | few | TRBD2 | TRBV29-1 | TGCAGCGTTGAGTATCGCGGTTTTCCCGGGGGGGCATACAATGAGCAGTTCTTC | CSVEYRGFPGGAYNEQFF
TRBJ2-6 | NA | NA | TRBV4-1 | TGCGCCAGCAGCCAGGGGGCGTTTTCTGGGGCCAACGTCCTGACTTTC | CASSQGAFSGANVLTF
TRBJ2-3 | NA | TRBD2 | TRBV29-1 | TGCAGCGTACGACGAACGACTAGCGGCGAGGGACATAGCACAGATACGCAGTATTTT | CSVRRTTSGEGHSTDTQYF
TRBJ2-7 | NA | TRBD2 | TRBV19 | TGTGCCAGTAGTATGGATCGGACTGGCGGGACTACTTCCTACGAGCAGTACTTC | CASSMDRTGGTTSYEQYF
TRBJ1-4 | NA | NA | TRBV5-5 | TGTGCCAGCAGCTTGGAGTCAGGGGAGCAAAAACTGTTTTTT | CASSLESGEQKLFF
TRBJ2-1 | NA | NA | TRBV4-2 | TGTGCCAGCAGCAGATCCAGGGGCTACAATGAGCAGTTCTTC | CASSRSRGYNEQFF
TRBJ2-3 | NA | TRBD2 | TRBV7-2 | TGTGCCAGCAGCCTCCGGACTAGCGGGAGGGATACGCAGTATTTT | CASSLRTSGRDTQYF
TRBJ2-2 | NA | TRBD1 | TRBV7-9 | TGTGCCACCACCGGGACAGGGAAAACCGGGGAGCTGTTTTTT | CATTGTGKTGELFF
TRBJ1-2 | NA | TRBD1 | TRBV9 | TGTGCCAGCAGCGTCGGGACAGGCCCTCTCTATGGCTACACCTTC | CASSVGTGPLYGYTF
TRBJ2-4 | NA | NA | TRBV28 | TGTGCCAGCAGTCCCGGGGGTGCCAAAAACATTCAGTACTTC | CASSPGGAKNIQYF
TRBJ2-7 | NA | TRBD1 | TRBV5-4 | TGTGCCAGCAGCTTAACAGGGGGCGCGGACGAGCAGTACTTC | CASSLTGGADEQYF
TRBJ1-2 | once | TRBD1 | TRBV6-2/TRBV6-3 | TGTGCCAGCAGTTACTCGGAGGGGGCTAGCTATGGCTACACCTTC | CASSYSEGASYGYTF
TRBJ1-5 | NA | NA | TRBV6-5 | TGTGCCAGCAGTTACACCAGGGATCATCAGCCCCAGCATTTT | CASSYTRDHQPQHF
TRBJ2-7 | NA | TRBD2 | TRBV9 | TGTGCCAGCAGCGTCACGGGGGGGAGGTACGAGCAGTACTTC | CASSVTGGRYEQYF
TRBJ1-3 | NA | NA | TRBV3-1/TRBV3-2 | TGTGCCAGCGAAGGGAGGGGCGGAAACACCATATATTTT | CASEGRGGNTIYF
TRBJ1-1 | few | NA | TRBV3-1/TRBV3-2 | TGTGCCAGCAGCCAAGTATGGGGGAGGGCGAACACTGAAGCTTTCTTT | CASSQVWGRANTEAFF
TRBJ2-3 | NA | TRBD2 | TRBV7-6 | TGTGCCAGCAGCCGACTAGCGGGGAGCCCCCCCACAGATACGCAGTATTTT | CASSRLAGSPPTDTQYF
TRBJ2-7 | NA | TRBD1 | TRBV20-1 | TGCAGTGCTAGTCAGTTCGGGACAGGGGCACCCTTAAGCTCCTACGAGCAGTACTTC | CSASQFGTGAPLSSYEQYF
TRBJ2-7 | NA | TRBD2 | TRBV7-7 | TGTGCTAGCAGCTTAGACCTTACTAGCGGGAGGTACGAGCAGTACTTC | CASSLDLTSGRYEQYF
TRBJ2-7 | NA | NA | TRBV25-1 | TGTGCCAGCAGTGAATTAGAGCTCTCCTACGAGCAGTACTTC | CASSELELSYEQYF
TRBJ2-1 | NA | NA | TRBV2 | TGTGCCAGCAGTATCGGCCCGGGTGAGCAGTTCTTC | CASSIGPGEQFF
TRBJ1-5 | NA | TRBD1 | TRBV19 | TGTGCCAGTAGTAGCCTAACAGGGGGTAGTCAGCCCCAGCATTTT | CASSSLTGGSQPQHF
TRBJ1-4 | NA | NA | TRBV28 | TGTGCCAGCAAAACCGGGATAAAGGATGGAAAACTGTTTTTT | CASKTGIKDGKLFF
TRBJ2-5 | NA | TRBD1 | TRBV28 | TGTGCCAGCAGTCCCCCCGACAGGGTCGGCGAGACCCAGTACTTC | CASSPPDRVGETQYF
TRBJ2-7 | NA | NA | TRBV2 | TGTGCCAGCAGCGAACACGGGATAGCCGAGCAGTACTTC | CASSEHGIAEQYF
TRBJ2-7 | NA | NA | TRBV27 | TGTGCCAGCAGCCAAAGGCCCGGGGACATAGCCTACGAGCAGTACTTC | CASSQRPGDIAYEQYF
TRBJ2-3 | NA | NA | TRBV5-1 | TGCGCCAGCACCATAGCCGATGCTAGCACAGATACGCAGTATTTT | CASTIADASTDTQYF
TRBJ2-7 | few | TRBD2 | TRBV7-3 | TGTGCCAGCAGCTTAACCAGCGGGGGACCCTACGAGCAGTACTTC | CASSLTSGGPYEQYF
TRBJ1-6 | NA | NA | TRBV28 | TGTGCCAGCAACTCCCAGGGATTCGCTAATTCACCCCTCCACTTT | CASNSQGFANSPLHF
TRBJ1-2 | NA | TRBD1 | TRBV30 | TGTGCCTGGCCCCTGACAGGGGGGGGCTACACCTTC | CAWPLTGGGYTF
TRBJ2-1 | NA | TRBD2 | TRBV27 | TGTGCCAGCACGCGAGGCGGGAGGGCATACAATGAGCAGTTCTTC | CASTRGGRAYNEQFF
TRBJ1-2 | NA | TRBD1 | TRBV29-1 | TGCAGCGTTGACGCAGGGGGCGGATATGGCTACACCTTC | CSVDAGGGYGYTF
TRBJ1-1 | NA | TRBD1 | TRBV7-9 | TGTGCCAGCACCGAGGACAGGAGGATGAACACTGAAGCTTTCTTT | CASTEDRRMNTEAFF
TRBJ2-1 | NA | TRBD2 | TRBV6-6 | TGTGCCAGCAGTCACCCTCCCCAATCTAGCGGGAGGGCCAATGAGCAGTTCTTC | CASSHPPQSSGRANEQFF
TRBJ2-1 | NA | TRBD2 | TRBV5-1 | TGCGCCAGCAGCTTGGAGGGTAGCGGGGGTAATGAGCAGTTCTTC | CASSLEGSGGNEQFF
TRBJ1-1 | NA | NA | TRBV9 | TGTGCCAGCAGCGTAGGGACAAACACTGAAGCTTTCTTT | CASSVGTNTEAFF
TRBJ1-5 | NA | NA | TRBV28 | TGTGCCAGCAGGGACAGCCTTCCCAATCAGCCCCAGCATTTT | CASRDSLPNQPQHF
TRBJ1-6 | NA | TRBD1 | TRBV10-3 | TGTGCCATCAGTGAGTCGACAGGGCATCGATCCTATAATTCACCCCTCCACTTT | CAISESTGHRSYNSPLHF
TRBJ1-2 | NA | NA | TRBV7-9 | TGTGCCAGCAGCCTCGAGACAGGCCCAGGCTATGGCTACACCTTC | CASSLETGPGYGYTF
TRBJ2-5 | few | NA | TRBV28 | TGTGCCAGCAGTTTAAATCAGAATCCCCAAGAGACCCAGTACTTC | CASSLNQNPQETQYF
TRBJ1-1 | NA | NA | TRBV28 | TGTGCCAGCCACCGAAAGCTCCGGGGGGACACTGAAGCTTTCTTT | CASHRKLRGDTEAFF